These 9 T cell receptor beta chains were all obtained from the same sample, sequenced in a study of liver allograft versus peripheral blood T cells. Background on the study: Peripheral blood of the recipients supplied T cell receptor repertoires that were compared with those in transplanted livers.

TCRdb reprocessed the reads via MiXCR and lists one record per CDR3 protein. The data contain about 16,000 distinct CDR3 sequences, more than 20% of them seen just once; the ten biggest clones take up 12%. The source is a human patient who had a liver transplant. Some of the T cells may derive from the graft donor.

This clonotype was seen repeatedly, ten times or more. The chain has TRBV18 and TRBJ1-1; 9 positions agree with TRBD1. J lost 10 bases, V lost 2 bases, and 5 bases had no gene match. CDR1 is KGHSH, CDR2 LQKENI, per germline. CDR3 length equals 13 residues. CDR3 DNA sequence: TGTGCCAGCTCACCATCGGGACAGGGATCAGCTTTCTTT. As protein: CASSPSGQGSAFF.

This clonotype was seen at least ten times. The chain joins TRBV5-4 to TRBJ1-6, with D perhaps TRBD1 (5 bases). Germline values: CDR1 SGHNT, CDR2 YYREEE (reference sequence). This CDR3 contains 13 residues. The V end lost 1 base, the J end lost 10 bases, and 9 bases lay between the germline ends. This CDR3 is CASSLSGDSPLHF. The CDR3 coding sequence is TGTGCCAGCAGCTTGTCTGGGGACTCACCCCTCCACTTT.

The chain combines TRBV7-2 with TRBJ2-4, with 9 bases matching TRBD1. J gave up 5 bases and V 5 bases, and 10 bases lay outside the gene matches. Germline CDR1 is SGHTA and CDR2 is FQGNSA. The CDR3 covers 16 residues. The CDR3 spells CASSAYRGLGENIQYF. The CDR3 nucleotides read TGTGCCAGCAGCGCCTACAGGGGGCTGGGGGAAAACATTCAGTACTTC. Using reference TRBV7-2 and TRBJ2-4 for the parts outside the CDR3, the full variable domain is GAGVSQSPSNKVTEKGKDVELRCDPISGHTALYWYRQSLGQGLEFLIYFQGNSAPDKSGLPSDRFSAERTGGSVSTLTIQRTQQEDSAVYLCASSAYRGLGENIQYFGAGTRLSVL.

V and J are TRBV27 and TRBJ2-4, with a possible D match to TRBD1 (5 bases). CDR1 and CDR2 (germline): MNHEY, SMNVEV (reference sequence). Trimming pared 6 bases from V and 2 bases from J, leaving 8 bases between. The CDR3 is made up of 13 amino acids. The CDR3 coding sequence is TGTGCCAGCAGGGGGCTGACCAAAAACATTCAGTACTTC. Translated: CASRGLTKNIQYF.

CDR3 region: CASRRAVNSGNTIYF. The CDR3 region has the DNA TGTGCCAGCAGGAGAGCAGTGAACTCTGGAAACACCATATATTTT. The chain is built from TRBV6-5 and TRBJ1-3, with D hard to call. The CDR3 is 15 amino acids. Trimming took 6 bases from V and 0 from J, leaving 12 bases between them. In germline, CDR1 is MNHEY, CDR2 SVGAGI.

This clonotype was seen more than once but under ten times. The chain recombines TRBV14 with TRBJ1-2; the D gene is possibly TRBD1 (6 bases). The CDR3 is 12 amino acids. Germline assignment: CDR1 SGHDN and CDR2 FVKESK. V was shortened by 3 bases and J by 8 bases, with 10 bases between the two germline ends. The DNA of the CDR3 is TGTGCCAGCAGCCAGAACAGGGTCGGCTACACCTTC. It yields the protein CASSQNRVGYTF.

Sample share makes this clonotype medium-sized. The chain carries TRBV19 and TRBJ1-1, with 9 bases lining up with TRBD1. The CDR3 is 16 residues long. Germline CDR1 and CDR2: LNHDA and SQIVND (reference sequence). With 3 bases clipped from V and 0 bases from J, the junction kept 5 bases outside the gene matches. For the CDR3, the DNA is TGTGCCAGTAGTATCCACAGGGGGCTTATGAACACTGAAGCTTTCTTT. Protein: CASSIHRGLMNTEAFF.

The chain employs TRBV6-5 and TRBJ2-7, with 9 bases that match TRBD1. V dropped 2 bases and J dropped 6; count of bases not matched to a gene: 5. The CDR3 extends over 14 amino acids. Germline V gene lookup returns CDR1 MNHEY and CDR2 SVGAGI. CDR3 in amino acids: CASSYAGQGFEQYF. CDR3 in DNA: TGTGCCAGCAGTTACGCGGGACAGGGTTTCGAGCAGTACTTC.

Within the sample, this clonotype is medium-sized (0.01 to 0.1%). The rearrangement links TRBV29-1 to TRBJ1-1; D remains ambiguous. The CDR3 is made up of 13 amino acids. In germline, CDR1 is SQVTM, CDR2 ANQGSEA. With 4 bases removed from V and 1 base from J, the gap between germline ends came to 10 bases. CDR3 DNA sequence: TGCAGCGTTGGGGTTACCTCGAACACTGAAGCTTTCTTT. Its protein product is CSVGVTSNTEAFF.